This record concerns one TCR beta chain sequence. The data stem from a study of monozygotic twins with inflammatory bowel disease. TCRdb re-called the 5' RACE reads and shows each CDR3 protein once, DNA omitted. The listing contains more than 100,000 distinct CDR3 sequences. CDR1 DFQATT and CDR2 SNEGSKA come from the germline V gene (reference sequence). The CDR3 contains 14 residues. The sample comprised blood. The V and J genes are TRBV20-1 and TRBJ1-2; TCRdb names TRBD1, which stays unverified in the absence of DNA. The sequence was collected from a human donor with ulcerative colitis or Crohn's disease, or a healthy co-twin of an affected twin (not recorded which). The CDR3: CSAPIGVQGQGYTF.